The 21 T cell receptor beta chains in this list originate from one sample, sequenced in a study of control samples from healthy donors and cancer patients. Libraries were prepared by immunoSEQ multiplex PCR; TCRdb keeps only in-frame clonotypes and omits some of them. The sample yields about 120,000 clones, over 75% seen once. Material for sequencing was blood. The receptors were sampled from a man in his sixties in good health.

This chain joins TRBV2 and TRBJ1-6, with 7 positions matching TRBD1. V dropped 7 bases and J dropped 7; count of bases not matched to a gene: 13. The CDR3 runs 16 residues. Germline V gene sequence: CDR1 SNHLY, CDR2 FYNNEI. The CDR3 region has the DNA TGTGCCAGCAACCCGTGGGACAGTGGATTAAATTCACCCCTCCACTTT. It encodes CASNPWDSGLNSPLHF.

The chain uses TRBV19 and TRBJ1-1; 7 bases map to TRBD1. Germline CDR1 LNHDA, CDR2 SQIVND (reference sequence). This CDR3 contains 16 residues. After removal of 7 bases from V and 0 bases from J, the junction contained 11 bases not matched to a gene. In DNA, the CDR3 is TGTGCCAGTATTTCTCTCAGGGGGGGGTTGAACACTGAAGCTTTCTTT. As protein: CASISLRGGLNTEAFF.

The rearrangement links TRBV7-9 to TRBJ1-1, with unresolved D. The germline CDR1 and CDR2 sequences are SEHNR and FQNEAQ (reference sequence). There are 13 residues in the CDR3. The V gene lost 5 bases and the J gene lost 0 bases, with 7 bases spanning the gap. CDR3 nucleotide sequence: TGTGCCAGCAGCCGGAGCATGAACACTGAAGCTTTCTTT. Its translation is CASSRSMNTEAFF.

V is TRBV19 and J is TRBJ2-3; tentatively, D is TRBD1 or TRBD2 (5 bases each). Germline CDR1 LNHDA, CDR2 SQIVND (reference sequence). V was pared by 1 base and J by 1 base, with 15 bases between. CDR3 size: 17 residues. Written as DNA, the CDR3 is TGTGCCAGTAGTATAGGGCTGGGGACCCCGGGCACAGATACGCAGTATTTT. Its protein is CASSIGLGTPGTDTQYF. Together with reference TRBV19 and TRBJ2-3, the CDR3 gives the full variable domain: DGGITQSPKYLFRKEGQNVTLSCEQNLNHDAMYWYRQDPGQGLRLIYYSQIVNDFQKGDIAEGYSVSREKKESFPLTVTSAQKNPTAFYLCASSIGLGTPGTDTQYFGPGTRLTVL.

The chain is built from TRBV7-9 and TRBJ1-1, with 7 nucleotides matching TRBD1. The J segment lost 1 base and the V segment lost 8 bases, leaving 10 bases of the junction unmatched. This CDR3 contains 15 residues. CDR1 SEHNR and CDR2 FQNEAQ come from the germline V gene (reference sequence). CDR3 sequence reads: CASGRWTGPNTEAFF. Here the CDR3 DNA reads TGTGCCAGCGGGAGATGGACAGGCCCGAACACTGAAGCTTTCTTT.

This clone has just a few counts. J is TRBJ1-1 and V is TRBV29-1, with D unclear. This CDR3 region has 12 residues. Germline CDR1 and CDR2: SQVTM and ANQGSEA. V gave up 7 bases and J gave up 1 base, with 10 bases separating them. The CDR3 spells CSASVSNTEAFF. CDR3 bases: TGCAGCGCCTCAGTATCGAACACTGAAGCTTTCTTT.

The J gene is TRBJ1-1, the V gene TRBV5-1; D is perhaps TRBD1 (5 bases). Germline CDR1 is SGHRS and CDR2 is YFSETQ. The CDR3 is 14 residues long. Deletions cut 6 bases from V and 3 bases from J, with 15 bases between. In DNA, the CDR3 is TGCGCCAGCACCGATTTGGGGACCTACACTGAAGCTTTCTTT. It translates to CASTDLGTYTEAFF.

The chain couples TRBV7-2 to TRBJ1-4; 7 nucleotides agree with TRBD1. CDR3 length equals 13 residues. The trim removed 2 bases at V and 10 bases at J, leaving 4 bases unmatched. The germline V gene encodes CDR1 SGHTA and CDR2 FQGNSA. The CDR3 nucleotides read TGTGCCAGCAGCTTATCAGGACAGGCAAAACTGTTTTTT. Its translation is CASSLSGQAKLFF.

This rearrangement joins TRBV18 to TRBJ2-5; 11 bases are a match to TRBD2. V shed 0 bases and J 0 bases; nucleotides not matched to a gene: 12. CDR3 length: 20 residues. Germline V gene lookup returns CDR1 KGHSH and CDR2 LQKENI. The CDR3 nucleotides read TGTGCCAGCTCACCACCCCCTAGCGGGGGGCCCCGCCCGTACCAAGAGACCCAGTACTTC. Protein sequence: CASSPPPSGGPRPYQETQYF.

The V gene is TRBV29-1, the J gene TRBJ1-2, with D hard to call. Germline lookup yields CDR1 SQVTM and CDR2 ANQGSEA. V lost 4 bases, J lost 8 bases, and 11 bases lay in between. CDR3 length: 11 amino acids. The CDR3 reads CSVGGREGYTF. The CDR3 bases are TGCAGCGTTGGTGGACGCGAGGGCTACACCTTC.

The chain recombines TRBV7-2 with TRBJ2-3; TRBD1 matches at 9 bases. Germline-derived CDR1 and CDR2 are SGHTA and FQGNSA. The CDR3 is 17 amino acids. J lost 0 bases, V lost 3 bases, and 7 bases had no gene match. CDR3: CASSFWGTGSSTDTQYF. The CDR3 coding sequence is TGTGCCAGCAGCTTTTGGGGGACAGGGTCTAGCACAGATACGCAGTATTTT.

Here the CDR3 reads CASRRGGTNEKLFF. The CDR3 DNA reads TGTGCCAGCAGGCGGGGGGGGACTAATGAAAAACTGTTTTTT. The rearrangement links TRBV5-4 to TRBJ1-4; possible D gene TRBD1, 5 bases. V gave up 5 bases and J gave up 2 bases, with 10 bases separating them. The CDR3 runs 14 residues. Germline lookup yields CDR1 SGHNT and CDR2 YYREEE (reference sequence).

V is TRBV18 and J is TRBJ1-2; D uncertain. Germline CDR1 and CDR2: KGHSH and LQKENI. The length of the CDR3 is 16 residues. Trimming stripped 0 bases from V and 7 bases from J, with 18 bases between. CDR3 loop: CASSPPVGRDTRGYTF. As DNA, the CDR3 is TGTGCCAGCTCACCACCGGTAGGAAGGGATACGCGTGGCTACACCTTC. The full variable domain, in which reference TRBV18 and TRBJ1-2 provide the parts outside the CDR3, is NAGVMQNPRHLVRRRGQEARLRCSPMKGHSHVYWYRQLPEEGLKFMVYLQKENIIDESGMPKERFSAEFPKEGPSILRIQQVVRGDSAAYFCASSPPVGRDTRGYTFGSGTRLTVV.

The rearrangement uses TRBV18 and TRBJ1-2; a weak D match, TRBD1 (5 bases). Per the germline V gene, CDR1 is KGHSH and CDR2 is LQKENI. The ends were cut back, 2 bases at V and 0 bases at J, with 13 bases in the middle. The CDR3 sequence is 16 residues long. The CDR3 region is CASSPTRDSTNYGYTF. The CDR3, as DNA: TGTGCCAGCTCACCAACGAGGGACTCGACTAACTATGGCTACACCTTC. The full variable domain, completed using reference TRBV18 and TRBJ1-2, is NAGVMQNPRHLVRRRGQEARLRCSPMKGHSHVYWYRQLPEEGLKFMVYLQKENIIDESGMPKERFSAEFPKEGPSILRIQQVVRGDSAAYFCASSPTRDSTNYGYTFGSGTRLTVV.

The chain carries TRBV6-4 and TRBJ1-6; the match to TRBD1 covers 8 bases. The CDR3 consists of 15 residues. Germline-derived CDR1 and CDR2 are MRHNA and SNTAGT. V was clipped by 6 bases and J by 5 bases; unmatched bases: 6. DNA for the CDR3: TGTGCCAGCAGAATAGACAGGGGTGATAATTCACCCCTCCACTTT. Translation gives CASRIDRGDNSPLHF.

This sequence joins TRBV18 and TRBJ2-1; D unclear. The V and J ends lost 2 bases and 7 bases respectively, with 9 bases between them. Germline lookup yields CDR1 KGHSH and CDR2 LQKENI. The CDR3 sequence is 13 residues long. CDR3 DNA: TGTGCCAGCTCACCAGGCCAATCAAATGAGCAGTTCTTC. Its translation: CASSPGQSNEQFF.

This clone appeared a few times. The same CDR3 is also encoded by other DNA sequences in this sample. This chain uses TRBV19 with TRBJ1-4; D is ambiguous. V lost 6 bases and J lost 3, with 17 bases in between. The CDR3 extends over 16 amino acids. Germline V gene data show CDR1 as LNHDA and CDR2 as SQIVND (reference sequence). The CDR3 nucleotides are TGTGCCAGTAGGTCTCCGGGCCTGCCGGCTAATGAAAAACTGTTTTTT. This codes for CASRSPGLPANEKLFF.

The chain recombines TRBV4-1 with TRBJ1-1; D is ambiguous. V shed 0 bases and J shed 3 bases, with 8 bases lying between them. Germline loops: CDR1 MGHRA, CDR2 YSYEKL. CDR3 size: 14 residues. DNA for the CDR3: TGCGCCAGCAGCCAAGAGGTGGCCGACACTGAAGCTTTCTTT. Translated, it gives CASSQEVADTEAFF.

This rearrangement joins TRBV21-1 to TRBJ2-2. TRBV21-1 is described as a pseudogene. There are 15 residues in the CDR3. The DNA for the CDR3 is TGTGCCAGCAGCAACTCGACCACGAACACCGGGGAGCTGTTTTTT. It is translated as CASSNSTTNTGELFF.

The chain has TRBV7-8 and TRBJ2-5, with D unclear. CDR3 length equals 13 residues. The V and J ends lost 6 bases and 2 bases respectively, with 10 bases between them. The germline V gene encodes CDR1 SGHVS and CDR2 FQNEAQ. The CDR3 sequence is CASRFGLQETQYF. Here the CDR3 DNA reads TGTGCCAGCAGGTTCGGATTGCAAGAGACCCAGTACTTC. Based on the CDR3 plus reference TRBV7-8 and TRBJ2-5, the full variable domain is GAGVSQSPRYKVAKRGQDVALRCDPISGHVSLFWYQQALGQGPEFLTYFQNEAQLDKSGLPSDRFFAERPEGSVSTLKIQRTQQEDSAVYLCASRFGLQETQYFGPGTRLLVL.

This rearrangement joins TRBV2 to TRBJ1-1; 9 bases agree with TRBD1. The trim removed 6 bases at V and 4 bases at J, leaving 3 bases unmatched. CDR1 is SNHLY, CDR2 FYNNEI, per germline. CDR3 length equals 13 residues. The CDR3 sequence is CASRGTGFTEAFF. The CDR3 DNA reads as TGTGCCAGCAGGGGGACAGGGTTCACTGAAGCTTTCTTT.